The entry below gives a single T cell receptor beta chain sequence along with its context. Its antigen remains unidentified. Per-nucleotide qualities are absent, and no much larger clonotype sits a single base away. TCRbeta CDR3 regions were amplified from genomic DNA by means of the immunoSEQ Assay, a bias-controlled multiplex PCR. As for how the authors treated the data: Nucleated cell counts per sample were estimated from amplification of reference gene primers within the assay. To quantify the absolute abundance of each unique TCRbeta CDR3 rearrangement, sequence reads were collapsed and filtered. For each sample, productive Simpson clonality was calculated by taking the square root of Simpson's diversity index across productive rearrangements. TCRdb mirrors the immuneACCESS table, restricted to in-frame sequences. Some clones are absent from its copies; in checked studies, under half trace to an unresolved V gene, and the reason for the others is unknown. Clone size and the V and J calls come from that table; the DNA yielded D and trimming. A total of about 210,000 clones appear in this sample, around 80% of them only once. The top ten constitute approximately 12% of the sample.

The germline V gene (reference sequence) yields PRHDT for CDR1 and FYEKMQ for CDR2. Trimming removed 7 bases from V and 2 bases from J; the gene matches leave 12 bases unexplained. The CDR3 runs 17 residues from the cysteine to the phenylalanine. CDR3 DNA only is kept here, 51 bases in frame from base 1. This record belongs to a study of blood T cell repertoires in COVID-19 (dated by TCRdb to 2018 to 2020). For the wider study: The collaborator samples originated in the United States, Italy and Spain and spanned the acute and convalescent phases of COVID-19. Where available, HLA class I and class II types were obtained from metadata supplied by the sample provider rather than from assay-based typing. Deeply sampled blood TCRbeta repertoires from subjects exposed to, actively infected with, or recovered from COVID-19 were included in the dataset. The material from the prospective study consisted of cDNA or gDNA derived from T cells, B-cell-depleted T cells, or PBMCs. Sample metadata almost always included a de-identified subject ID, COVID-19 status, age in years and sex. Samples came from the ongoing ImmuneRACE study (first 160 participants) plus 1,254 subjects from 6 global collaborators. The repertoires were released in a freely available public database meant as a resource for research on the immune response to SARS-CoV-2.

Points the paper makes about the study in general: Clinical and demographic metadata were provided uncurated, with the amount varying by source and participant.

Collaborating institutions collected whole blood in K2EDTA tubes following their own protocols. For TCRbeta analysis, collaborators shipped samples in one of three forms: frozen whole blood, isolated PBMCs, or DNA extracted from either of those sample types. The clonotype was recovered from a woman aged 40-49 years with acute or convalescent COVID-19. Sequenced: peripheral blood. The V and J genes are TRBV13 and TRBJ2-3; 10 bases in the junction line up with TRBD2. The DNA sequence follows: TGTGCCAGCACCCAGATGGGTCTAGCGGGAGACACAGATACGCAGTATTTT. It codes for CASTQMGLAGDTDTQYF.